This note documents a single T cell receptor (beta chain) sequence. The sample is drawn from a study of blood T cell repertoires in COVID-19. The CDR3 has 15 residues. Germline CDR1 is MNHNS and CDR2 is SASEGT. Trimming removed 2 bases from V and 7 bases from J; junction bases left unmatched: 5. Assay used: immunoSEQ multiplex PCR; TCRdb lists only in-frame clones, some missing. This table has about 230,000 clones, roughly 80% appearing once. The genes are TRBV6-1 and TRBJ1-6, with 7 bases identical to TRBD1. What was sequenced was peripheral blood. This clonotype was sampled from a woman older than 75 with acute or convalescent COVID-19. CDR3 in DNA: TGTGCCAGCAGTGAACAGGGGGTAAAGAATTCACCCCTCCACTTT. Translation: CASSEQGVKNSPLHF.